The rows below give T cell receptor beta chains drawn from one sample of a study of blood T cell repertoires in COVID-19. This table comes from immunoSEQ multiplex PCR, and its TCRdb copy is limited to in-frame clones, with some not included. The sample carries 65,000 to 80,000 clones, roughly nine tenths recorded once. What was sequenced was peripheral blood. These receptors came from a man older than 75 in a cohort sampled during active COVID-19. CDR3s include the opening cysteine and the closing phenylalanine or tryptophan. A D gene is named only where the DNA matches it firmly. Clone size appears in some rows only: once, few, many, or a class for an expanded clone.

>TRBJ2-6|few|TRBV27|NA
TGTGCCAGCAGTTTATCGGGGGCGCGAAGCTCTGGGGCCAACGTCCTGACTTTC
CASSLSGARSSGANVLTF
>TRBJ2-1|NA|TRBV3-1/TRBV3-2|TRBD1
TGTGCCAGCAGCCGCACAGGGGGCTCCTACAATGAGCAGTTCTTC
CASSRTGGSYNEQFF
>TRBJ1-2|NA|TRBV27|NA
TGTGCCACCGGTAGGGACTCTATCCAGGGCTACACCTTC
CATGRDSIQGYTF
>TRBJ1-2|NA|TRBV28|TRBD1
TGTGCCAGACCGGGACAGGGCTCCTATGGCTACACCTTC
CARPGQGSYGYTF
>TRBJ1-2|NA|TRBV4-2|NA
TGTGCCAGCAGCCAAGACACAGGAGGTTTCGGGGGAATGCGGGGCTACACCTTC
CASSQDTGGFGGMRGYTF
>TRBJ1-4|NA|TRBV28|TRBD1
TGTGCCAGCAGTTCGACCGGGACAGGGGGCTTTAGTAATGAAAAACTGTTTTTT
CASSSTGTGGFSNEKLFF
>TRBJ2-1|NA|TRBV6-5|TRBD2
TGTGCCAGCGCCTTGGTCCTAGCGGAGTACAATGAGCAGTTCTTC
CASALVLAEYNEQFF
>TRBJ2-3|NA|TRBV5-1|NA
TGCGCCAGCAGCGGCGGGGACTCTACAGATACGCAGTATTTT
CASSGGDSTDTQYF
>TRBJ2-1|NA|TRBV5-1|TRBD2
TGCGCCAGCAGCTCTGAATTACTAGCGGGAGCCTACAATGAGCAGTTCTTC
CASSSELLAGAYNEQFF
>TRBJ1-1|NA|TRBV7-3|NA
TGTGCCAGCAGCTTAGAGCGGGGACCAGAAGGAGCTTTCTTT
CASSLERGPEGAFF
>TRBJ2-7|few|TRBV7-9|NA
TGTGCCAGCAGCCCAGACTACTACGAGCAGTACTTC
CASSPDYYEQYF
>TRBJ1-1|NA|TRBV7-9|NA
TGTGCCAGCAGCTTAGCGTCAGGGTTTGGGACTGAAGCTTTCTTT
CASSLASGFGTEAFF
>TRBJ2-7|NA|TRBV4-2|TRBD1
TGTGCCAGCAGCGCCGGGACAGGGGTCCACGAGCAGTACTTC
CASSAGTGVHEQYF
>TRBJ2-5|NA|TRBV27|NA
TGTGCCAGCAGTTTCGGGGGGATGGGGGGGGCCCAAGAGACCCAGTACTTC
CASSFGGMGGAQETQYF
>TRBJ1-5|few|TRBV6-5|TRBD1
TGTGCCAGCAGTTACTCCGGGACAGGGACTAATCAGCCCCAGCATTTT
CASSYSGTGTNQPQHF
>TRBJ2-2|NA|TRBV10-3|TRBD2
TGTGCCATCAGAACTAGCGGGGGGGCCGGCGGGGAGCTGTTTTTT
CAIRTSGGAGGELFF
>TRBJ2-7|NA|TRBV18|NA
TGTGCCAGCTCACCAGGGCAACAGGGAAACGAGCAGTACTTC
CASSPGQQGNEQYF
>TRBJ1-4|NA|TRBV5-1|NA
TGCGCCAGCAGTATCGAGAATGAAAAACTGTTTTTT
CASSIENEKLFF
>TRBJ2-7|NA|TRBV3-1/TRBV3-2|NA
TGTGCCAGCAGCCAAGGTATCATGACGGGGGAGCAGTACTTC
CASSQGIMTGEQYF
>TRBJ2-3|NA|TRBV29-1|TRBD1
TGCAGCGTTGTTCGGACAGGGTGGGGAGATACGCAGTATTTT
CSVVRTGWGDTQYF
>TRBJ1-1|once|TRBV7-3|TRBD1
TGTGCCAGCAGCTCCACAGGGGGCCGTGAAGCTTTCTTT
CASSSTGGREAFF
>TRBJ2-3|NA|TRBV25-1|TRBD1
TGTGCCAGCAGTGAAACAGGGGCAGATACGCAGTATTTT
CASSETGADTQYF
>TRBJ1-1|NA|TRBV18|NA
TGTGCCAGCTCACCACTGGCCTCGGGGACATCCATTGGACCTGAAGCTTTCTTT
CASSPLASGTSIGPEAFF
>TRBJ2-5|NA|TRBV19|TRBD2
TGTGCCAGTAGTGAACCTAGCGGGGGGGCCAGGGAGACCCAGTACTTC
CASSEPSGGARETQYF
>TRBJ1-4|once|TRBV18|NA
TGTGCCAGCTCACCACCTCTTAATGAAAAACTGTTTTTT
CASSPPLNEKLFF
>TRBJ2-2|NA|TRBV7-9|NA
TGTGCCAGCAGCGGACAGTTTACCGGGGAGCTGTTTTTT
CASSGQFTGELFF
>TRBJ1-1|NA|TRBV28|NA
TGTGCCAGCAGTTTGGGGCCGCCAAGTCACCCTTTCTTT
CASSLGPPSHPFF
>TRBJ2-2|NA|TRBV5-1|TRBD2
TGCGCCAGCAGCTTGAAGGGACTAGCGGGGGGACACTCCAACACCGGGGAGCTGTTTTTT
CASSLKGLAGGHSNTGELFF